This T cell receptor (beta chain) was retrieved from a study of beta chain features in type 1 diabetes. Study results and limitations: Healthy donors had naive, central memory and Treg TCRB repertoires that appeared less similar than those seen among patients. Diminished insertions and augmented deletions at VDJ junctions characterized type 1 diabetes patients.

On this clone: Its antigen is unidentified.

Sorting based on CD45RO/CCR7/CD25/CD127/CD95/CD27 separated CD4+ naive, central memory, regulatory and stem cell-like memory cells. Sorted populations all exceeded 95% purity. Expressed TCRB transcripts were sequenced because the entire RNA isolate underwent reverse transcription. The repertoire was sequenced with immunoSEQ multiplex PCR; TCRdb's copy has only in-frame clones and lacks some. The sample has 120,000 to 150,000 clones; less than 9% are singletons. V dropped 7 bases and J dropped 4; count of bases not matched to a gene: 11. The CDR3 has 15 amino acids. Per germline, CDR1 SQVTM and CDR2 ANQGSEA.

The chain uses TRBV29-1 and TRBJ2-1, with 9 bases identical to TRBD2. Sequencing input: central memory CD4+ T cells from blood. The TCR originated in a woman under 40 in good health. The chain's CDR3 is CSAPSSGTLYNEQFF. CDR3 coding DNA: TGCAGCGCCCCATCTAGCGGGACCTTATACAATGAGCAGTTCTTC.